This is a list of T cell receptor beta chains from one sample in a study of persistence of HIV-infected CD4 T cells. The antigens for these receptors are not known. Data came from immunoSEQ multiplex PCR; TCRdb stores just in-frame clones and leaves some out. The sample includes about 21,000 clones, around 78% of them seen just once. The material sequenced was CD4+ T cells sorted from PBMCs after approximately 19-hour stimulation, taken from a patient who received antiretroviral therapy. The receptors come from an adult man with HIV who was CMV-seropositive. Both conserved end residues are part of each CDR3. The D gene is left open where the match is weak. Rows may omit the clone size; those that give it use once, few, many or a size class.

j_call	v_call	clone_size	d_call	cdr3_nt	cdr3_aa
TRBJ1-4	TRBV5-5	few	-	TGTGCCAGCAGCTCTTCTGAACAGGGTTATGAAAAACTGTTTTTT	CASSSSEQGYEKLFF
TRBJ2-7	TRBV12-3/TRBV12-4	-	-	TGTGCCAGCAGTTTCGACAGAGCCTACGAGCAGTACTTC	CASSFDRAYEQYF
TRBJ2-1	TRBV24-1	once	-	TGTGCCACCAGTGATCAAGCAGGAGGGAGCTACAATGAGCAGTTCTTC	CATSDQAGGSYNEQFF
TRBJ2-6	TRBV2	-	TRBD1	TGTGCCAGCAGATGGGACAGGGGGGCTGGGGCCAACGTCCTGACTTTC	CASRWDRGAGANVLTF
TRBJ1-1	TRBV6-6	-	-	TGTGCCAGCAGTTACCCGGGCTCGAACACTGAAGCTTTCTTT	CASSYPGSNTEAFF
TRBJ1-2	TRBV29-1	-	TRBD1	TGCAGCGTCGCCGGGACAGTCCTTAGTGGCTACACCTTC	CSVAGTVLSGYTF
TRBJ2-7	TRBV28	-	-	TGTGCCAGCACCCTCAGTACAGGGTCCTACGAGCAGTACTTC	CASTLSTGSYEQYF
TRBJ2-7	TRBV4-1	once	TRBD1	TGCGCCAGCAGCCGACGGACAGGGAGAAACGAGCAGTACTTC	CASSRRTGRNEQYF
TRBJ1-6	TRBV2	once	TRBD1	TGTGCCAGCAGTATCGGACAGGGGAAGGATTCACCCCTCCACTTT	CASSIGQGKDSPLHF
TRBJ2-1	TRBV19	-	TRBD2	TGTGCCAGTAGTATCGGGACTATCGGCGAGCAGTTCTTC	CASSIGTIGEQFF
TRBJ1-5	TRBV30	once	-	TGTGCCTGGAGTGGCGGGGGCGGACAGCCCCAGCATTTT	CAWSGGGGQPQHF
TRBJ2-7	TRBV2	few	TRBD1	TGTGCCAGCTCTTCCTTCGGGACAGGGAAGGAGTACTTC	CASSSFGTGKEYF
TRBJ1-1	TRBV6-6	-	-	TGTGCCAGCAGCACTGACACTGAAGCTTTCTTT	CASSTDTEAFF